The T cell receptor beta chain described here comes from a study of cytomegalovirus exposure and HLA in healthy donors. Study-wide background: A prior study identified 117 million unique TCR beta sequences from about 180 million T cells.

The PCR employed 60 Vbeta primers together with 13 Jbeta primers. Data came from immunoSEQ multiplex PCR; TCRdb stores just in-frame clones and leaves some out. The table records around 190,000 clones, 70% to 80% of them present only once. The CDR3 has 18 amino acids. With 0 bases clipped from V and 1 base from J, the junction kept 10 bases outside the gene matches. Germline V gene lookup returns CDR1 SGHAT and CDR2 FQNNGV. Findings and caveats of the study: Previous analysis showed most TCR beta V segments were productive about 87% or about 30% of the time. HLA restriction was apparent for most CMV-associated TCR beta chains in a later analysis. When a later analysis compared HLA-associated TCR beta chains with equally common others, the HLA-associated chains turned out to be more clonally expanded and to have lower generation probabilities.

With regard to this clone: Antigen unknown.

The sequenced sample was PBMCs. This chain connects TRBV11-2 to TRBJ1-1, with 8 bases identical to TRBD1. The TCR originated in a woman aged 30 to 39 in good health and CMV-seropositive. The CDR3 here is CASSLDPRGRVTNTEAFF. CDR3 coding DNA: TGTGCCAGCAGCTTAGATCCCAGGGGGCGCGTCACGAACACTGAAGCTTTCTTT.